Each of the 28 T cell receptor beta chains below was sequenced from the same sample in a study of CD8+CD57+ T cells in acquired aplastic anemia (dated by TCRdb to 2016 to 2019). The listed sequencing device is Illumina HiSeq 2000. Profiling of TCR beta VDJ combinations and CDR3 sequences used genomic DNA as the template. TCRdb ran its own pipeline on the public reads, namely fastp trimming at Q25 and MiXCR clone calling, and kept in-frame beta chains. Rows merge per CDR3 protein into single entries with the most common DNA and genes. The sample contains fewer than 70,000 distinct CDR3 sequences, roughly half of them found a single time. Jointly, the top ten make up about 8% of the sample. Sequenced: sorted CD4+, CD8+, or CD8+CD57+ T cells (not recorded which) from PBMCs. The receptor source for this set is a human donor in good health, serving as a control.

This clonotype was observed a handful of times. CDR3 protein: CAWRILQGGLGYEQYF. CDR3 in DNA: TGTGCCTGGAGGATTTTACAGGGAGGGTTGGGATACGAGCAGTACTTC. The V and J genes are TRBV30 and TRBJ2-7; possible D gene TRBD2, 7 bases. The CDR3 loop spans 16 amino acids. Trimming cost V 3 bases and J 4 bases, with 22 bases left between them. Germline V gene data show CDR1 as GTSNPN and CDR2 as SVGIG (reference sequence).

The J gene is TRBJ2-5, the V gene TRBV2, with TRBD1 matching 11 bases. Germline V gives CDR1 SNHLY, CDR2 FYNNEI. The CDR3 loop spans 13 amino acids. The V segment lost 6 bases and the J segment 4 bases; nucleotides outside the gene matches: 1. For the CDR3, the DNA is TGTGCCAGCAGGGGGACAGGGGGAGAGACCCAGTACTTC. Translation: CASRGTGGETQYF.

The rearrangement joins TRBV2 to TRBJ1-2, with TRBD1 identical over 8 bases. The CDR3 consists of 14 residues. J gave up 4 bases and V 1 base, and 2 bases lay outside the gene matches. Per the germline V gene, CDR1 is SNHLY and CDR2 is FYNNEI. The CDR3 DNA sequence: TGTGCCAGCAGTGAAGGGGGGACAGGCTATGGCTACACCTTC. Protein: CASSEGGTGYGYTF.

Judged by abundance, this clonotype is medium-sized. This chain joins TRBV2 and TRBJ2-7, with D perhaps TRBD1 (6 bases). Between the trimmed V and J ends, which lost 6 bases and 0 bases, there was a span of 15 bases. The CDR3 is 15 amino acids. The germline gives CDR1 SNHLY, CDR2 FYNNEI. This chain's CDR3 is CASREQGFLSYEQYF. The CDR3 DNA is TGTGCCAGCAGAGAACAGGGTTTCCTCTCCTACGAGCAGTACTTC.

The chain employs TRBV19 and TRBJ1-2; perhaps TRBD1 as D (5 bases). This CDR3 region has 14 residues. Trimming pared 0 bases from V and 5 bases from J, leaving 10 bases between. Per the germline V gene, CDR1 is LNHDA and CDR2 is SQIVND (reference sequence). For the CDR3, the DNA is TGTGCCAGTAGTATAGATCTGGGGGGATATGGCTACACCTTC. Residues: CASSIDLGGYGYTF.

Ten or more counts support this clonotype. The rearrangement joins TRBV4-1 to TRBJ1-1; D may be TRBD1 (5 bases). The V end lost 3 bases, the J end lost 2 bases, and 16 bases lay between the germline ends. This CDR3 is 16 amino acids long. The germline CDR1 and CDR2 sequences are MGHRA and YSYEKL. CDR3 sequence reads: CASSHPILGVNTEAFF. Here the CDR3 DNA reads TGCGCCAGCAGCCATCCCATCCTAGGGGTAAACACTGAAGCTTTCTTT.

Remarks on this clonotype: Germline and junction disagree at one end, which may indicate a read error. The genes are TRBV2 and TRBJ1-4, with 8 bases matching TRBD1. Germline loops: CDR1 SNHLY, CDR2 FYNNEI. CDR3 length: 15 residues. The CDR3 DNA reads TGTGCCAGCAGAGGACAGGGTGGAGCTAATGAAGAACTGTTTTTT. Residues: CASRGQGGANEELFF.

The chain is built from TRBV11-2 and TRBJ2-2; 8 bases map to TRBD1. The CDR3 runs 16 residues. V shed 5 bases, J shed 8 bases, and the junction held 13 bases outside the gene matches. Germline V gene lookup returns CDR1 SGHAT and CDR2 FQNNGV. As DNA, the CDR3 is TGTGCCAGCAGCGCCATGCAGGGGGCGACGACTGGGGAGCTGTTTTTT. This translates into CASSAMQGATTGELFF.

This clonotype was detected a few times. The gene calls are TRBV9 and TRBJ2-3; TRBD1 matches 9 bases. This CDR3 comprises 14 residues. From germline, CDR1 is SGDLS and CDR2 YYNGEE. J lost 3 bases, V lost 2 bases, and 1 base had no gene match. The DNA for the CDR3 is TGTGCCAGCAGCGTGGACAGGGGTACAGATACGCAGTATTTT. Protein product: CASSVDRGTDTQYF.

The sample holds many counts of this clonotype. The J gene is TRBJ2-1, the V gene TRBV12-3 or TRBV12-4; D is unresolved. This CDR3 has 12 amino acids. Trimming left V 7 bases short and J 6 bases short, with 10 bases between. CDR3 sequence: CASTERVNEQFF. The CDR3 DNA is TGTGCCAGCACGGAACGGGTCAATGAGCAGTTCTTC.

The V and J genes are TRBV20-1 and TRBJ1-6; no reliable D call. The V end lost 1 base, the J end lost 6 bases, and 10 bases lay between the germline ends. The CDR3 consists of 14 residues. Germline values: CDR1 DFQATT, CDR2 SNEGSKA (reference sequence). The CDR3 DNA sequence: TGCAGTGCTAGAGTTGTCAGCGCTAATTCACCCCTCCACTTT. Translating it yields CSARVVSANSPLHF.

This clonotype was counted at least ten times. The rearrangement links TRBV2 to TRBJ2-3; 8 bases are a match to TRBD1. CDR1 and CDR2 from the germline V gene are SNHLY and FYNNEI. The CDR3 has 16 residues. V shed 3 bases and J 5 bases; nucleotides not matched to a gene: 10. CDR3: CASSDPTGVIVDTQYF. The CDR3 DNA is TGTGCCAGCAGTGATCCGACAGGGGTCATTGTAGATACGCAGTATTTT.

Here the CDR3 DNA reads TGTGCCAGCAGCTCAGGAGGGGCGACCTGCGAGCAGTACTTC. This codes for CASSSGGATCEQYF. J is TRBJ2-7 and V is TRBV7-8; tentatively, D is TRBD2 (6 bases). The CDR3 is 14 residues long. The V gene's germline CDR1 is SGHVS and CDR2 FQNEAQ. V lost 4 bases, J lost 6 bases, and 16 bases lay in between.

This clonotype was seen repeatedly, ten times or more. The genes are TRBV7-9 and TRBJ2-1, with a weak D call TRBD1 (5 bases). This CDR3 is 12 amino acids long. The germline CDR1 and CDR2 sequences are SEHNR and FQNEAQ (reference sequence). V was cut by 8 bases and J by 8 bases, with 13 bases left in between. The CDR3 bases are TGTGCCAGCGGGGCCCTAGGGTATGAGCAGTTCTTC. It translates to CASGALGYEQFF.

This clonotype was found a few times. The rearrangement joins TRBV7-3 to TRBJ2-1; 8 nucleotides line up with TRBD1. Germline trimming cut 5 bases from V and 8 bases from J; bases unmatched to any gene: 14. This CDR3 comprises 16 residues. Germline V gene data show CDR1 as SGHTA and CDR2 as FQGTGA. DNA of the CDR3: TGTGCCAGCAGCCGGGTTCCGGGACAGGTCACGGATGAGCAGTTCTTC. Translated, it gives CASSRVPGQVTDEQFF. Based on the CDR3 plus reference TRBV7-3 and TRBJ2-1, the full variable domain is GAGVSQTPSNKVTEKGKYVELRCDPISGHTALYWYRQSLGQGPEFLIYFQGTGAADDSGLPNDRFFAVRPEGSVSTLKIQRTERGDSAVYLCASSRVPGQVTDEQFFGPGTRLTVL.

This clonotype was seen just once. No conserved phenylalanine or tryptophan ends this CDR3, so it is likely a read error. The chain has TRBV9 and TRBJ2-7; no clear D gene. The CDR3 length is 14 residues. V dropped 3 bases and J dropped 2 bases, with 12 bases sitting between them. CDR1 is SGDLS, CDR2 YYNGEE, per germline. The CDR3 sequence: CASSAQPPPYEQYP. In nucleotides, the CDR3 is TGTGCCAGCAGCGCCCAGCCGCCGCCCTACGAGCAGTACCCC.

This clonotype has ten or more counts. The genes are TRBV5-4 and TRBJ2-5, with unresolved D. Trimming cost V 2 bases and J 1 base, with 9 bases left between them. The CDR3 runs to 14 residues. The germline V gene has CDR1 SGHNT and CDR2 YYREEE (reference sequence). The CDR3 spells CASSFGQIQETQYF. CDR3 nucleotides: TGTGCCAGCAGCTTCGGGCAGATCCAAGAGACCCAGTACTTC.

V is TRBV11-2 and J is TRBJ2-3; TRBD2 agrees at 7 bases. The trim removed 0 bases at V and 1 base at J, leaving 10 bases unmatched. The germline V gene encodes CDR1 SGHAT and CDR2 FQNNGV. The CDR3 contains 18 residues. The CDR3 loop is CASSLDTQRGRGTDTQYF. The CDR3 coding sequence is TGTGCCAGCAGCTTAGATACTCAACGGGGGAGGGGCACAGATACGCAGTATTTT. Combining the CDR3 with reference TRBV11-2 and TRBJ2-3 gives the whole variable domain EAGVAQSPRYKIIEKRQSVAFWCNPISGHATLYWYQQILGQGPKLLIQFQNNGVVDDSQLPKDRFSAERLKGVDSTLKIQPAKLEDSAVYLCASSLDTQRGRGTDTQYFGPGTRLTVL.

CDR3 coding DNA: TGTGCCAGCAGCTTGGGACTGCAAGAGACCCAGTACTTC. This encodes CASSLGLQETQYF. The V and J genes are TRBV7-7 and TRBJ2-5; a possible D gene is TRBD2 (6 bases). This CDR3 has 13 residues. V was cut by 3 bases and J by 2 bases, with 7 bases left in between. Germline V gives CDR1 SSHAT, CDR2 FNYEAQ (reference sequence).

V gene TRBV9 combines with J gene TRBJ2-1; D ambiguous. Germline V gene sequence: CDR1 SGDLS, CDR2 YYNGEE. The CDR3 spans 16 residues. V shed 0 bases and J shed 0 bases, with 10 bases lying between them. The CDR3 loop reads CASSVGTLSSYNEQFF. CDR3 DNA sequence: TGTGCCAGCAGCGTAGGCACCCTCAGCTCCTACAATGAGCAGTTCTTC.

J is TRBJ1-2 and V is TRBV29-1; D is undetermined. This CDR3 is built from 13 residues. V was pared by 8 bases and J by 3 bases, with 16 bases between. Germline V gives CDR1 SQVTM, CDR2 ANQGSEA. The CDR3 DNA follows: TGCAGCATAGAGGAGGACGAATACTATGGCTACACCTTC. This translates into CSIEEDEYYGYTF.

The chain has TRBV7-2 and TRBJ1-1; D perhaps matches TRBD1 (5 bases). The CDR3 runs 19 residues. V lost 2 bases, J lost 0 bases, and 22 bases lay in between. Germline V gene data show CDR1 as SGHTA and CDR2 as FQGNSA. As DNA, the CDR3 is TGTGCCAGCAGCTTATCGGCGGCAGGGTTGGTGTACATGAACACTGAAGCTTTCTTT. It translates to CASSLSAAGLVYMNTEAFF. The entire variable domain, with the rest obtained from reference TRBV7-2 and TRBJ1-1, is as follows: GAGVSQSPSNKVTEKGKDVELRCDPISGHTALYWYRQSLGQGLEFLIYFQGNSAPDKSGLPSDRFSAERTGGSVSTLTIQRTQQEDSAVYLCASSLSAAGLVYMNTEAFFGQGTRLTVV.

The chain has TRBV7-9 and TRBJ1-2, with D uncertain. Germline V CDR1 and CDR2: SEHNR, FQNEAQ (reference sequence). This CDR3 region has 13 residues. V was cut by 8 bases and J by 8 bases, with 18 bases left in between. The CDR3 sequence: CASATPAGTGYTF. The CDR3 DNA follows: TGTGCCAGCGCCACCCCGGCGGGCACGGGCTACACCTTC.

This clonotype occurred many times. The rearrangement uses TRBV30 and TRBJ1-1; D not certain. Germline lookup yields CDR1 GTSNPN and CDR2 SVGIG (reference sequence). V was shortened by 4 bases and J by 1 base, with 10 bases between the two germline ends. The CDR3 runs 13 residues. This chain's CDR3 is CAWNEGGNTEAFF. In DNA form, the CDR3 reads TGTGCCTGGAATGAGGGAGGGAACACTGAAGCTTTCTTT.

This chain links TRBV19 with TRBJ2-7; 8 nucleotides match TRBD2. Germline assignment: CDR1 LNHDA and CDR2 SQIVND (reference sequence). J gave up 0 bases and V 7 bases, and 5 bases lay outside the gene matches. The CDR3 covers 14 residues. DNA for the CDR3: TGTGCCAGTAATGCGCGGGGGGCCTCCTACGAGCAGTACTTC. Residues: CASNARGASYEQYF.

This chain links TRBV10-2 with TRBJ1-2; 8 nucleotides agree with TRBD1. Germline assignment: CDR1 WSHSY and CDR2 SAAADI. The CDR3 sequence is 14 residues long. Trimming at V came to 2 bases and at J to 7 bases, leaving 6 bases not matched to a gene. CDR3 DNA: TGCGCCAGCAGTGAGACGACAGGGGCTGGTGGCTACACCTTC. Its translation: CASSETTGAGGYTF.

This clonotype occurred many times. The chain combines TRBV20-1 with TRBJ1-1; D may be TRBD1 (5 bases). The V gene's germline CDR1 is DFQATT and CDR2 SNEGSKA (reference sequence). Deletions cut 0 bases from V and 0 bases from J, with 8 bases between. The CDR3 runs to 14 residues. The CDR3 bases are TGCAGTGCTAGAGAGGACAACGTGAACACTGAAGCTTTCTTT. This gives the protein CSAREDNVNTEAFF.

This clonotype showed up just a few times. This rearrangement joins TRBV29-1 to TRBJ1-2; D unresolved. The V gene's germline CDR1 is SQVTM and CDR2 ANQGSEA. V was clipped by 8 bases and J by 3 bases, with 16 bases between them. The CDR3 contains 13 residues. DNA for the CDR3: TGCAGCTCCCAAGGACCCGTTGACTATGGCTACACCTTC. This translates into CSSQGPVDYGYTF.